The next 3 T cell receptor beta chains were all read from a single sample in a study of T cell responses to AZD1222 COVID-19 vaccine. Clones were sequenced by immunoSEQ multiplex PCR, and TCRdb holds only the in-frame ones, with some missing. The sample lists 150,000 to 200,000 clones; roughly 92% were seen once. The specimen comprised peripheral blood, sampled on day 0 of AZD1222 vaccination. The receptors derive from an adult in good health.

This chain links TRBV7-3 with TRBJ1-6, with 7 bases matching TRBD1. CDR1 is SGHTA and CDR2 is FQGTGA in the germline V gene. V dropped 5 bases and J dropped 7; count of bases not matched to a gene: 5. This CDR3 is 14 amino acids long. The DNA for the CDR3 is TGTGCCAGCAGCCCCGGGACAGAGAATTCACCCCTCCACTTT. Protein sequence: CASSPGTENSPLHF.

This clone was seen a handful of times. The chain carries TRBV7-6 and TRBJ2-1; D is unclear. V shed 1 base and J shed 0 bases, with 10 bases lying between them. Germline-derived CDR1 and CDR2 are SGHVS and FNYEAQ. The CDR3 spans 16 residues. CDR3 sequence reads: CASSLVASSSYNEQFF. The CDR3 nucleotides are TGTGCCAGCAGCTTAGTAGCCTCCAGCTCCTACAATGAGCAGTTCTTC.

This sequence joins TRBV12-3 or TRBV12-4 and TRBJ1-1; no definite D call. This CDR3 spans 13 amino acids. The V end lost 5 bases, the J end lost 5 bases, and 12 bases lay between the germline ends. CDR3 in DNA: TGTGCCAGCAGTCGGGTTGCGAGGACTGAAGCTTTCTTT. As protein: CASSRVARTEAFF.